This TCR beta chain was documented in a study of blood T cell repertoires in COVID-19. Study information: Samples taken during acute and convalescent COVID-19 were collected in the United States, Italy and Spain. Nucleic acid was either cDNA or gDNA, and it came from T cells, B-cell-depleted T cells, or PBMCs.

V was trimmed by 3 bases and J by 0 bases, leaving 9 bases between them. The germline V gene has CDR1 LNHDA and CDR2 SQIVND (reference sequence). This CDR3 has 15 residues. Per the original data handling: Scientists estimated how many nucleated cells there were by amplifying reference gene primers. This table comes from immunoSEQ multiplex PCR, and its TCRdb copy is limited to in-frame clones, with some not included. V and J calls plus clone size are reproduced from that table; the DNA served to infer D and trimming. The repertoire holds roughly 28,000 clones, with 70% to 90% as singletons. Sequences were obtained from peripheral blood. The chain couples TRBV19 to TRBJ1-3; D unresolved. The receptor was derived from a human donor in a cohort sampled during active COVID-19. CDR3 in amino acids: CASSIGRNSGNTIYF. The CDR3 DNA is TGTGCCAGTAGTATTGGCCGAAACTCTGGAAACACCATATATTTT.